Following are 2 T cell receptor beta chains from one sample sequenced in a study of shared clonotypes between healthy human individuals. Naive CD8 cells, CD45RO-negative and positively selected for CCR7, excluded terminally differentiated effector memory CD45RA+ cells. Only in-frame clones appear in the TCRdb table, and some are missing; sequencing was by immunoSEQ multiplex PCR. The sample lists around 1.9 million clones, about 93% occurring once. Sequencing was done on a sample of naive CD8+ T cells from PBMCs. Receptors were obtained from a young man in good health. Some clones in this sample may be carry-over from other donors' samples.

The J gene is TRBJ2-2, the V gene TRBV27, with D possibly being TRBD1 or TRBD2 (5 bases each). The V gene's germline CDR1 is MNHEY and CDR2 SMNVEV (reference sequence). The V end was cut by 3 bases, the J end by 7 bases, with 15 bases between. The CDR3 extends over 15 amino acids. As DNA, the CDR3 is TGTGCCAGCAGTTTTTCGGGGCAGGGCAGCGGGGAGCTGTTTTTT. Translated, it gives CASSFSGQGSGELFF.

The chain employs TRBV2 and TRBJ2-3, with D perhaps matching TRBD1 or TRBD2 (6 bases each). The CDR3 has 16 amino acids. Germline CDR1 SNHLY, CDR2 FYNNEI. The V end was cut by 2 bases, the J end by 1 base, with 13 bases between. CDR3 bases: TGTGCCAGCAGTGAAAGATGGGGGGCAGGCACAGATACGCAGTATTTT. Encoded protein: CASSERWGAGTDTQYF.